Each of the 32 T cell receptor beta chains below was sequenced from the same sample in a study of control samples from healthy donors and cancer patients. TCRdb keeps only in-frame clones here, not all; method: immunoSEQ multiplex PCR. This table has roughly 180,000 clones, 91% appearing once. The sequenced sample was blood. Source of these receptors: a middle-aged woman in good health.

The chain links TRBV6-2 or TRBV6-3 to TRBJ2-6; D unclear. The CDR3 is made up of 16 amino acids. The V and J ends lost 2 bases and 0 bases respectively, with 8 bases between them. CDR1 and CDR2 (germline): MNHEY, SVGEGT. The CDR3 sequence: CASSYRKSSGANVLTF. For the CDR3, the DNA is TGTGCCAGCAGTTACCGTAAAAGCTCTGGGGCCAACGTCCTGACTTTC.

This chain joins TRBV10-1 and TRBJ1-1; D possibly corresponds to TRBD1 (6 bases). This CDR3 region has 14 residues. V was pared by 0 bases and J by 10 bases, with 15 bases between. Germline CDR1 WNHNN, CDR2 SYGVQD (reference sequence). CDR3 in DNA: TGCGCCAGCAGTGAGTCAAGCAGGGGCGAGGTAGCTTTCTTT. Translated: CASSESSRGEVAFF.

J is TRBJ2-2 and V is TRBV7-9; TRBD1 or TRBD2 may be the D gene (5 bases each). Trimming left V 3 bases short and J 5 bases short, with 13 bases between. Per germline, CDR1 SEHNR and CDR2 FQNEAQ (reference sequence). This CDR3 has 15 residues. CDR3 nucleotides: TGTGCCAGCAGCTTTCCTGGGGGATGGACCGGGGAGCTGTTTTTT. Its protein product is CASSFPGGWTGELFF.

In this sample, this clone turned up a few times. V and J are TRBV5-1 and TRBJ1-1, with TRBD1 matching over 11 bases. Looked up from germline, CDR1 is SGHRS and CDR2 is YFSETQ. Losses at the gene ends were 4 bases for V and 5 bases for J; bases not matched to a gene: 4. This CDR3 spans 14 amino acids. Written as DNA, the CDR3 is TGCGCCAGCAGCCCGGGACAGGGGGGGACTGAAGCTTTCTTT. Protein product: CASSPGQGGTEAFF. Based on the CDR3 plus reference TRBV5-1 and TRBJ1-1, the full variable domain is KAGVTQTPRYLIKTRGQQVTLSCSPISGHRSVSWYQQTPGQGLQFLFEYFSETQRNKGNFPGRFSGRQFSNSRSEMNVSTLELGDSALYLCASSPGQGGTEAFFGQGTRLTVV.

Here the CDR3 DNA reads TGTGCCAGCAGCTTATCCCCCGCCCAGAGCTACGAGCAGTACTTC. It translates to CASSLSPAQSYEQYF. J is TRBJ2-7 and V is TRBV7-2; D is unclear. This CDR3 comprises 15 residues. V dropped 2 bases and J dropped 3 bases, with 14 bases sitting between them. The germline V gene has CDR1 SGHTA and CDR2 FQGNSA. The full variable domain, rest sourced from reference TRBV7-2 and TRBJ2-7, is GAGVSQSPSNKVTEKGKDVELRCDPISGHTALYWYRQSLGQGLEFLIYFQGNSAPDKSGLPSDRFSAERTGGSVSTLTIQRTQQEDSAVYLCASSLSPAQSYEQYFGPGTRLTVT.

The chain employs TRBV6-5 and TRBJ1-6; TRBD1 is a possible D gene (5 bases). The CDR3 length is 15 residues. The V gene lost 6 bases and the J gene lost 4 bases, with 13 bases spanning the gap. Germline values: CDR1 MNHEY, CDR2 SVGAGI. In DNA form, the CDR3 reads TGTGCCAGCAGCGGCGCTAGGGGATATAATTCACCCCTCCACTTT. Protein product: CASSGARGYNSPLHF.

J is TRBJ2-5 and V is TRBV19, with 9 bases that match TRBD2. V lost 5 bases and J lost 1; bases outside the gene matches: 5. This CDR3 comprises 15 residues. The germline gives CDR1 LNHDA, CDR2 SQIVND (reference sequence). CDR3 DNA: TGTGCCAGTAGTGAGAGCGGGGGGTTCCAAGAGACCCAGTACTTC. Its translation: CASSESGGFQETQYF.

The gene calls are TRBV7-2 and TRBJ1-2; TRBD1 aligns across 9 bases. This CDR3 is built from 15 residues. Germline CDR1 is SGHTA and CDR2 is FQGNSA. V lost 4 bases to trimming and J lost 2 bases; unmatched junction nucleotides: 5. The DNA of the CDR3 is TGTGCCAGCAGCTCCCAGACAGGGGGGAACTATGGCTACACCTTC. Protein: CASSSQTGGNYGYTF.

The V call is TRBV14, the J call TRBJ2-7, with TRBD1 as a possible D gene (6 bases). The CDR3 covers 15 residues. Germline CDR1 SGHDN, CDR2 FVKESK. Trimming pared 3 bases from V and 2 bases from J, leaving 14 bases between. The CDR3 loop reads CASSHRDMIPYEQYF. Here the CDR3 DNA reads TGTGCCAGCAGCCACAGGGACATGATCCCCTACGAGCAGTACTTC.

The chain couples TRBV5-4 to TRBJ2-7, with D hard to call. The CDR3 has 14 residues. The V and J ends lost 4 bases and 4 bases respectively, with 15 bases between them. CDR1 is SGHNT and CDR2 is YYREEE in the germline V gene (reference sequence). The CDR3 DNA sequence: TGTGCCAGCAGCCGGTCGCAAGGATCTTACGAGCAGTACTTC. Its protein is CASSRSQGSYEQYF.

The chain recombines TRBV19 with TRBJ1-2; 9 bases are a match to TRBD1. From germline, CDR1 is LNHDA and CDR2 SQIVND (reference sequence). The CDR3 has 14 amino acids. The ends lost 3 bases at V and 8 bases at J; junction bases unmatched: 7. The DNA of the CDR3 is TGTGCCAGTAGTATGCGGGACAGGGTACGGGGCTACACCTTC. It yields the protein CASSMRDRVRGYTF.

V is TRBV28 and J is TRBJ2-7; D call uncertain. The CDR3 is 15 residues long. V gave up 4 bases and J gave up 7 bases, with 20 bases separating them. Per germline, CDR1 MDHEN and CDR2 SYDVKM. For the CDR3, the DNA is TGTGCCAGCAGTTCCCCGGGCAGGTCCCTGTGGGAGCAGTACTTC. Its protein product is CASSSPGRSLWEQYF.

J is TRBJ2-7 and V is TRBV6-1; D gene unclear. V gave up 0 bases and J gave up 0 bases, with 9 bases separating them. This CDR3 is built from 15 residues. Germline V gene sequence: CDR1 MNHNS, CDR2 SASEGT. Here the CDR3 reads CASSEAGHFSYEQYF. CDR3 coding DNA: TGTGCCAGCAGTGAAGCTGGGCATTTCTCCTACGAGCAGTACTTC.

The chain employs TRBV2 and TRBJ1-2; 10 bases line up with TRBD1. The V segment lost 4 bases and the J segment 4 bases; nucleotides outside the gene matches: 3. Germline loops: CDR1 SNHLY, CDR2 FYNNEI. The CDR3 has 14 amino acids. The CDR3 DNA follows: TGTGCCAGCAGTGCCGGGACAGGGGCCTATGGCTACACCTTC. It encodes CASSAGTGAYGYTF.

The chain has TRBV5-6 and TRBJ2-3; D not resolved. The CDR3 covers 14 residues. Trimming removed 5 bases from V and 6 bases from J, with 16 bases in between. Per the germline V gene, CDR1 is SGHDT and CDR2 is YYEEEE. CDR3 region: CASRFRLSSDTQYF. The CDR3 DNA follows: TGTGCCAGCAGGTTCAGGTTAAGCAGCGATACGCAGTATTTT.

The V gene is TRBV29-1, the J gene TRBJ1-2; TRBD1 agrees at 9 bases. Germline-derived CDR1 and CDR2 are SQVTM and ANQGSEA. CDR3 length: 16 residues. Trimming removed 4 bases from V and 4 bases from J; junction bases left unmatched: 13. CDR3 in amino acids: CSVAYSRDRAAYGYTF. In DNA form, the CDR3 reads TGCAGCGTTGCCTATAGTAGGGACAGGGCGGCCTATGGCTACACCTTC.

Here the CDR3 reads CASSFTEGVSYEQYF. The DNA of the CDR3 is TGTGCCAGCAGCTTTACTGAGGGGGTTTCCTACGAGCAGTACTTC. V usage is TRBV11-2 and J usage is TRBJ2-7; perhaps TRBD1 as D (6 bases). Germline V lookup: CDR1 SGHAT, CDR2 FQNNGV. Trimming cost V 3 bases and J 1 base, with 13 bases left between them. CDR3 length equals 15 residues.

The chain recombines TRBV29-1 with TRBJ2-5; D gene uncertain. The length of the CDR3 is 13 residues. The germline CDR1 and CDR2 sequences are SQVTM and ANQGSEA. V lost 3 bases to trimming and J lost 2 bases, with 10 bases between them. This CDR3 reads CSVEARLQETQYF. CDR3 DNA sequence: TGCAGCGTTGAGGCCAGGCTACAAGAGACCCAGTACTTC.

The chain has TRBV2 and TRBJ1-2, with unresolved D. Trimming cost V 8 bases and J 6 bases, with 10 bases left between them. In germline, CDR1 is SNHLY, CDR2 FYNNEI. This CDR3 is built from 11 residues. This CDR3 is CASAYSDGYTF. The CDR3, as DNA: TGTGCCAGCGCCTACTCTGATGGCTACACCTTC.

The chain is built from TRBV5-1 and TRBJ2-1; perhaps TRBD2 as D (6 bases). Germline V gene data show CDR1 as SGHRS and CDR2 as YFSETQ. The CDR3 consists of 13 residues. The V and J ends lost 4 bases and 5 bases respectively, with 10 bases between them. DNA of the CDR3: TGCGCCAGCAGCCCCGGGGGAGACAATGAGCAGTTCTTC. It codes for CASSPGGDNEQFF.

The gene calls are TRBV6-5 and TRBJ2-3; 8 bases agree with TRBD2. CDR3 length equals 14 residues. V shed 8 bases, J shed 1 base, and the junction held 5 bases outside the gene matches. Germline V gene lookup returns CDR1 MNHEY and CDR2 SVGAGI. The CDR3 coding sequence is TGTGCCAGCGGGGCGGGGGGCCGCACAGATACGCAGTATTTT. Protein: CASGAGGRTDTQYF.

This rearrangement joins TRBV15 to TRBJ1-2; D uncertain. This CDR3 has 16 residues. Germline V CDR1 and CDR2: LNHNV, YYDKDF (reference sequence). Trimming shortened V by 1 base and J by 3 bases, and 15 bases separated the two germline ends. CDR3 loop: CATSRARTGADYGYTF. The DNA for the CDR3 is TGTGCCACCAGCAGAGCGAGGACCGGCGCAGACTATGGCTACACCTTC. Supplemented by reference TRBV15 and TRBJ1-2, the full variable domain reads DAMVIQNPRYQVTQFGKPVTLSCSQTLNHNVMYWYQQKSSQAPKLLFHYYDKDFNNEADTPDNFQSRRPNTSFCFLDIRSPGLGDTAMYLCATSRARTGADYGYTFGSGTRLTVV.

V usage is TRBV12-5 and J usage is TRBJ1-5, with D possibly TRBD1 on 5 matching bases. The germline CDR1 and CDR2 sequences are LGHNT and FRNRAP. The CDR3 contains 18 residues. V was clipped by 0 bases and J by 3 bases, with 18 bases between them. The CDR3 nucleotides are TGTGCTAGTGGTTTGGTACGATTAGAGGGGCTTGTCAATCAGCCCCAGCATTTT. Its protein product is CASGLVRLEGLVNQPQHF.

This sequence joins TRBV25-1 and TRBJ2-7, with 9 nucleotides matching TRBD1. With 5 bases clipped from V and 4 bases from J, the junction kept 9 bases outside the gene matches. CDR3 length equals 15 residues. The germline CDR1 and CDR2 sequences are MGHDK and SYGVNS. The CDR3 DNA reads as TGTGCCAGCAGTCCAGGGACAGGGTTAAGGTACGAGCAGTACTTC. It yields the protein CASSPGTGLRYEQYF.

V gene TRBV29-1 combines with J gene TRBJ2-1; D not resolved. Germline V gene lookup returns CDR1 SQVTM and CDR2 ANQGSEA. Trimming removed 6 bases at V and 6 bases at J, with 12 bases between. This CDR3 region has 12 residues. CDR3 region: CSVHLETNEQFF. The CDR3 DNA reads TGCAGCGTGCACCTGGAGACCAATGAGCAGTTCTTC.

V is TRBV29-1 and J is TRBJ1-2, with D possibly TRBD1 on 6 matching bases. With 6 bases removed from V and 3 bases from J, the gap between germline ends came to 11 bases. Germline-derived CDR1 and CDR2 are SQVTM and ANQGSEA. This CDR3 has 12 amino acids. CDR3 residues: CSVADRYYGYTF. CDR3 DNA: TGCAGCGTCGCCGACAGGTACTATGGCTACACCTTC.

The chain combines TRBV27 with TRBJ2-5, with 8 nucleotides matching TRBD2. This CDR3 has 14 amino acids. Germline values: CDR1 MNHEY, CDR2 SMNVEV (reference sequence). Unmatched junction bases numbered 5, after V lost 6 bases and J lost 2 bases. Here the CDR3 DNA reads TGTGCCAGCAGCAGTAGCGGGGCACAAGAGACCCAGTACTTC. As protein: CASSSSGAQETQYF.

This chain connects TRBV27 to TRBJ2-6, with D unclear. This CDR3 spans 15 amino acids. V lost 4 bases and J 0 bases, leaving 7 bases between the germline ends. Germline V lookup: CDR1 MNHEY, CDR2 SMNVEV (reference sequence). CDR3 residues: CASSSDGSGANVLTF. Written as DNA, the CDR3 is TGTGCCAGCAGTTCGGACGGCTCTGGGGCCAACGTCCTGACTTTC.

The chain joins TRBV18 to TRBJ2-7, with unresolved D. The V gene lost 9 bases and the J gene lost 5 bases, with 11 bases spanning the gap. CDR3 length: 11 residues. Germline values: CDR1 KGHSH, CDR2 LQKENI. For the CDR3, the DNA is TGTGCCAGTCGCATTTCCGACGAGCAGTACTTC. Translation gives CASRISDEQYF. The whole variable domain, filled in from reference TRBV18 and TRBJ2-7, reads NAGVMQNPRHLVRRRGQEARLRCSPMKGHSHVYWYRQLPEEGLKFMVYLQKENIIDESGMPKERFSAEFPKEGPSILRIQQVVRGDSAAYFCASRISDEQYFGPGTRLTVT.

V gene TRBV2 combines with J gene TRBJ2-7, with D tentatively TRBD2 (6 bases). Germline CDR1 SNHLY, CDR2 FYNNEI. Trimming left V 6 bases short and J 4 bases short, with 16 bases between. The CDR3 contains 14 residues. The CDR3 loop is CASRGLMGSYEQYF. The DNA of the CDR3 is TGTGCCAGCAGGGGACTGATGGGAAGTTACGAGCAGTACTTC.

This chain connects TRBV4-1 to TRBJ1-2; no definite D call. The germline V gene encodes CDR1 MGHRA and CDR2 YSYEKL. The CDR3 runs to 13 residues. Trimming left V 3 bases short and J 2 bases short, with 7 bases between. The CDR3 region has the DNA TGCGCCAGCAGCCACGGGATAAACTATGGCTACACCTTC. Translated: CASSHGINYGYTF.

The rearrangement uses TRBV7-2 and TRBJ1-2, with 9 bases lining up with TRBD1. CDR1 is SGHTA and CDR2 is FQGNSA in the germline V gene. Losses at the gene ends were 7 bases for V and 4 bases for J; bases not matched to a gene: 10. The CDR3 is 15 residues long. This CDR3 is CASTPGQGHFYGYTF. The CDR3 DNA sequence: TGTGCCAGCACTCCGGGACAGGGACATTTCTATGGCTACACCTTC.